This T cell receptor beta chain was recovered during a study of OX40 agonist ivuxolimab in advanced cancers. Some clones are missing from TCRdb's copy, which holds only in-frame ones; the method was immunoSEQ multiplex PCR. The sample contains fewer than 75,000 clones, around 87% of which appear only once. Germline values: CDR1 SGDLS, CDR2 YYNGEE. There are 17 residues in the CDR3. Trimming took 4 bases from V and 10 from J; bases not matched to a gene: 21. This material consisted of CD4+ or CD8+ T cells sorted from blood, taken in a trial of the OX40 agonist ivuxolimab. V gene TRBV9 combines with J gene TRBJ1-1; 8 nucleotides align to TRBD1. The receptor was derived from an adult with an advanced solid tumor such as melanoma, head and neck, liver or kidney cancer. The CDR3 DNA reads TGTGCCAGCAGCCCCCACGGGGACAGGCGGATTAATTCGGGAGCTTTCTTT. This gives the protein CASSPHGDRRINSGAFF.